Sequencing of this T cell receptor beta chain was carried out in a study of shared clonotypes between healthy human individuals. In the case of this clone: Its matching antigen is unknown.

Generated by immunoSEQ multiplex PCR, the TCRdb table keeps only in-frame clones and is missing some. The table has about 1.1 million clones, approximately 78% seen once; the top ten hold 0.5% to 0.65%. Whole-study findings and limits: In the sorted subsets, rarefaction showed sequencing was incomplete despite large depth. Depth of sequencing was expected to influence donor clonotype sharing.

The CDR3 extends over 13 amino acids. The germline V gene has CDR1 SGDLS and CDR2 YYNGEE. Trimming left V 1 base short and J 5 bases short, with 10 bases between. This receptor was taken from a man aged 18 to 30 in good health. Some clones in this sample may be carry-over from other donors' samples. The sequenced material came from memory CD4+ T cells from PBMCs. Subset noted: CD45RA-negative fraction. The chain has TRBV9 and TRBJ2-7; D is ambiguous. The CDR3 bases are TGTGCCAGCAGCGTAAGCTATCTGCACGAGCAGTACTTC. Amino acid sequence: CASSVSYLHEQYF.